Listed here are 25 T cell receptor beta chains from one sample, sequenced in a study of shared clonotypes between healthy human individuals. Here immunoSEQ multiplex PCR was the method, and the copy in TCRdb shows in-frame clones only, minus some. The sample consists of about 680,000 clones, about 74% of them appearing once. The sample comprised memory CD4+ T cells sorted from blood. This sample's subset: CD45RA-negative fraction. The receptors derive from a woman in her twenties or thirties in good health.

The rearrangement links TRBV7-6 to TRBJ2-5, with unresolved D. Germline values: CDR1 SGHVS, CDR2 FNYEAQ. The CDR3 totals 13 residues. Trimming left V 3 bases short and J 2 bases short, with 7 bases between. CDR3 loop: CASSFTEQETQYF. In DNA, the CDR3 is TGTGCCAGCAGCTTCACAGAACAAGAGACCCAGTACTTC.

The chain combines TRBV2 with TRBJ2-1; the D gene is possibly TRBD2 (5 bases). Trimming removed 6 bases at V and 4 bases at J, with 7 bases between. CDR1 is SNHLY, CDR2 FYNNEI, per germline. This CDR3 region has 12 residues. In nucleotides, the CDR3 is TGTGCCAGCAGGGCGGGTTACAATGAGCAGTTCTTC. Its translation: CASRAGYNEQFF. Supplemented by reference TRBV2 and TRBJ2-1, the full variable domain reads EPEVTQTPSHQVTQMGQEVILRCVPISNHLYFYWYRQILGQKVEFLVSFYNNEISEKSEIFDDQFSVERPDGSNFTLKIRSTKLEDSAMYFCASRAGYNEQFFGPGTRLTVL.

This clone was seen more than once but under ten times. The chain combines TRBV2 with TRBJ2-3, with 7 bases lining up with TRBD1. CDR1 SNHLY and CDR2 FYNNEI come from the germline V gene. The V gene end was trimmed by 4 bases and the J gene end by 2 bases; junction bases not matched to a gene: 6. This CDR3 spans 15 amino acids. This chain's CDR3 is CASSGRDRFTDTQYF. CDR3 nucleotides: TGTGCCAGCAGTGGTCGGGACAGATTCACAGATACGCAGTATTTT.

The CDR3 DNA reads as TGTGCCACCCTCGTCAGCGTCTATCCTTACGAGCAGTACTTC. It yields the protein CATLVSVYPYEQYF. The chain employs TRBV28 and TRBJ2-7; D remains unclear. V lost 10 bases and J 4 bases, leaving 20 bases between the germline ends. CDR3 length equals 14 residues. The germline V gene has CDR1 MDHEN and CDR2 SYDVKM.

The chain uses TRBV18 and TRBJ1-4; D ambiguous. V was clipped by 4 bases and J by 3 bases, with 15 bases between them. The CDR3 runs 16 residues. CDR1 KGHSH and CDR2 LQKENI come from the germline V gene. The CDR3 protein is CASSLERVGANEKLFF. The CDR3 DNA sequence: TGTGCCAGCTCACTAGAGAGGGTCGGAGCTAATGAAAAACTGTTTTTT.

V usage is TRBV5-6 and J usage is TRBJ1-3; tentative D call: TRBD1 (5 bases). Trimming pared 0 bases from V and 4 bases from J, leaving 20 bases between. Germline CDR1 is SGHDT and CDR2 is YYEEEE. This CDR3 has 18 amino acids. CDR3 residues: CASSLAAVAGRVGNTIYF. The CDR3 DNA reads TGTGCCAGCAGCTTGGCCGCGGTGGCAGGGCGAGTGGGAAACACCATATATTTT.

In its sample, this clone was seen once. The chain carries TRBV5-1 and TRBJ2-1; 10 bases fit TRBD1. CDR1 is SGHRS, CDR2 YFSETQ, per germline. J gave up 2 bases and V 4 bases, and 3 bases lay outside the gene matches. This CDR3 has 15 residues. The CDR3 sequence is CASSMDRGAYNEQFF. The CDR3 DNA reads TGCGCCAGCAGCATGGACAGGGGGGCCTACAATGAGCAGTTCTTC.

This clone was seen a handful of times. The chain combines TRBV2 with TRBJ1-3; 7 bases agree with TRBD1. V lost 5 bases and J lost 2; bases outside the gene matches: 6. The germline V gene encodes CDR1 SNHLY and CDR2 FYNNEI. The CDR3 runs 15 residues. In nucleotides, the CDR3 is TGTGCCAGCAGTCCACAGACAGGGACTGGAAACACCATATATTTT. Its translation: CASSPQTGTGNTIYF.

This clone has only one observation. The chain recombines TRBV10-3 with TRBJ1-6, with D perhaps matching TRBD1 (5 bases). The CDR3 runs 13 residues. Trimming removed 4 bases at V and 8 bases at J, with 9 bases between. From germline, CDR1 is ENHRY and CDR2 SYGVKD. CDR3 bases: TGTGCCATCAGTGTGGGGGTAGATTCACCCCTCCACTTT. Translation gives CAISVGVDSPLHF.

The V gene is TRBV7-6, the J gene TRBJ2-4; D may be TRBD1 (5 bases). The length of the CDR3 is 15 residues. Per the germline V gene, CDR1 is SGHVS and CDR2 is FNYEAQ. The V end lost 2 bases, the J end lost 8 bases, and 16 bases lay between the germline ends. The CDR3 DNA reads TGTGCCAGCAGCTTAAAGCACACTCAAGGGGACATTCAGTACTTC. Translating it yields CASSLKHTQGDIQYF.

Details on this clone: The sample carries other DNA sequences with the same CDR3. This chain links TRBV4-2 with TRBJ2-1, with 8 bases lining up with TRBD2. The CDR3 runs 15 residues. V shed 5 bases and J 1 base; nucleotides not matched to a gene: 4. Per germline, CDR1 LGHNA and CDR2 YNFKEQ. In DNA, the CDR3 is TGTGCCAGCAGCGAGACTAGCGCGTCCTACAATGAGCAGTTCTTC. Its translation: CASSETSASYNEQFF.

The chain couples TRBV7-2 to TRBJ2-7; weak D call: TRBD2 (5 bases). V lost 5 bases to trimming and J lost 5 bases, with 13 bases between them. Germline values: CDR1 SGHTA, CDR2 FQGNSA. The CDR3 contains 13 residues. CDR3 coding DNA: TGTGCCAGCAGCCCATCATACGGGGACGAGCAGTACTTC. Amino acid sequence: CASSPSYGDEQYF.

This chain uses TRBV2 with TRBJ2-1, with a tentative D call TRBD1 (6 bases). This CDR3 region has 12 residues. Trimming took 4 bases from V and 8 from J, leaving 9 bases between them. Germline-derived CDR1 and CDR2 are SNHLY and FYNNEI. This chain's CDR3 is CASSVQGHEQFF. The CDR3 bases are TGTGCCAGCAGTGTACAGGGACATGAGCAGTTCTTC.

The chain recombines TRBV27 with TRBJ1-5, with no clear D. Germline loops: CDR1 MNHEY, CDR2 SMNVEV (reference sequence). V dropped 5 bases and J dropped 0 bases, with 14 bases sitting between them. The CDR3 length is 16 residues. The DNA for the CDR3 is TGTGCCAGCAGTCCCCGGGAGGTATATAGCAATCAGCCCCAGCATTTT. This gives the protein CASSPREVYSNQPQHF.

The chain links TRBV30 to TRBJ1-1; D unresolved. Germline V lookup: CDR1 GTSNPN, CDR2 SVGIG (reference sequence). The CDR3 is made up of 15 amino acids. Between the trimmed V and J ends, which lost 0 bases and 4 bases, there was a span of 15 bases. The chain's CDR3 is CAWSVLLGRSTEAFF. The CDR3 DNA follows: TGTGCCTGGAGTGTACTTCTAGGGCGGAGCACTGAAGCTTTCTTT.

This clone was detected only a few times. The chain's CDR3 is CASSITSGSGEQYF. Written as DNA, the CDR3 is TGTGCCAGTAGTATAACTAGCGGGAGCGGCGAGCAGTACTTC. The J gene is TRBJ2-7, the V gene TRBV19; 11 positions agree with TRBD2. CDR1 is LNHDA and CDR2 is SQIVND in the germline V gene (reference sequence). This CDR3 is 14 amino acids long. V lost 2 bases, J lost 6 bases, and 3 bases stayed unmatched.

This clone was detected only a few times. The CDR3 loop is CASSVDTGRVNNEQFF. Here the CDR3 DNA reads TGTGCCAGCAGCGTAGATACCGGGAGGGTAAACAATGAGCAGTTCTTC. The genes are TRBV9 and TRBJ2-1, with 8 bases aligning to TRBD2. The CDR3 extends over 16 amino acids. CDR1 SGDLS and CDR2 YYNGEE come from the germline V gene. V was clipped by 0 bases and J by 5 bases; unmatched bases: 7.

Comment on this clone: This same CDR3 is encoded by further DNA sequences in the sample. CDR3 protein: CASSFLNYGYTF. The CDR3, as DNA: TGTGCCAGCAGTTTCCTAAACTATGGCTACACCTTC. This chain links TRBV28 with TRBJ1-2; D unresolved. Germline V gene sequence: CDR1 MDHEN, CDR2 SYDVKM. With 3 bases removed from V and 2 bases from J, the gap between germline ends came to 4 bases. The CDR3 is 12 residues long.

V usage is TRBV5-1 and J usage is TRBJ1-1; D might be TRBD1 (5 bases). V lost 1 base to trimming and J lost 3 bases, with 10 bases between them. Germline V gene data show CDR1 as SGHRS and CDR2 as YFSETQ. The CDR3 is 14 residues long. Here the CDR3 DNA reads TGCGCCAGCAGCTTGCTGGGGCCTGACACTGAAGCTTTCTTT. It codes for CASSLLGPDTEAFF.

The V call is TRBV27, the J call TRBJ2-7, with TRBD2 matching 8 bases. The CDR3 runs to 13 residues. CDR1 is MNHEY, CDR2 SMNVEV, per germline (reference sequence). J lost 6 bases, V lost 8 bases, and 9 bases had no gene match. CDR3 loop: CASSGTRTGEQYF. The CDR3 nucleotides are TGTGCCAGCTCCGGGACTAGAACGGGCGAGCAGTACTTC.

The chain couples TRBV4-1 to TRBJ2-1; D may be TRBD2 (5 bases). Germline-derived CDR1 and CDR2 are MGHRA and YSYEKL. Trimming pared 0 bases from V and 7 bases from J, leaving 19 bases between. The CDR3 has 17 residues. CDR3 DNA sequence: TGCGCCAGCAGCCAAGAACCCGGCCGGGATACTAGGAATGAGCAGTTCTTC. Its protein product is CASSQEPGRDTRNEQFF.

V usage is TRBV7-9 and J usage is TRBJ1-2, with a weak D call TRBD1 (6 bases). Deletions cut 4 bases from V and 5 bases from J, with 17 bases between. The germline V gene encodes CDR1 SEHNR and CDR2 FQNEAQ (reference sequence). The CDR3 extends over 15 amino acids. CDR3 DNA sequence: TGTGCCAGCAGCTCGGACAGACAGAGCAATTATGGCTACACCTTC. As protein: CASSSDRQSNYGYTF. Together with reference TRBV7-9 and TRBJ1-2, the CDR3 gives the full variable domain: DTGVSQNPRHKITKRGQNVTFRCDPISEHNRLYWYRQTLGQGPEFLTYFQNEAQLEKSRLLSDRFSAERPKGSFSTLEIQRTEQGDSAMYLCASSSDRQSNYGYTFGSGTRLTVV.

This chain joins TRBV28 and TRBJ2-3, with 11 bases identical to TRBD2. The V gene's germline CDR1 is MDHEN and CDR2 SYDVKM. V shed 4 bases, J shed 0 bases, and the junction held 0 bases outside the gene matches. The CDR3 extends over 15 amino acids. This CDR3 is CASSSSGGSTDTQYF. CDR3 sequence (DNA): TGTGCCAGCAGTTCTAGCGGGGGGAGCACAGATACGCAGTATTTT. Drawing the rest from reference TRBV28 and TRBJ2-3, the complete variable domain is DVKVTQSSRYLVKRTGEKVFLECVQDMDHENMFWYRQDPGLGLRLIYFSYDVKMKEKGDIPEGYSVSREKKERFSLILESASTNQTSMYLCASSSSGGSTDTQYFGPGTRLTVL.

This clone was counted a single time. The chain carries TRBV6-1 and TRBJ2-7; 10 bases are shared with TRBD2. Germline V CDR1 and CDR2: MNHNS, SASEGT. Trimming removed 10 bases from V and 2 bases from J; junction bases left unmatched: 5. There are 13 residues in the CDR3. This CDR3 reads CAISLAGPYEQYF. The CDR3 region has the DNA TGTGCCATCTCACTAGCGGGGCCCTACGAGCAGTACTTC.

J is TRBJ1-2 and V is TRBV6-1, with D maybe TRBD1 (5 bases). Germline loops: CDR1 MNHNS, CDR2 SASEGT. The CDR3 runs to 15 residues. V was cut by 0 bases and J by 7 bases, with 15 bases left in between. The CDR3 sequence: CASSEALGGTSGYTF. CDR3 coding DNA: TGTGCCAGCAGTGAAGCGCTTGGGGGTACGTCTGGCTACACCTTC.